This TCR beta chain comes out of a study of spatial heterogeneity in lung cancer. Study results and caveats: Within tumors, counts of expanded alpha and beta TCRs tracked tumor mutation counts.

CDR3 length: 15 amino acids. V was shortened by 7 bases and J by 3 bases, with 18 bases between the two germline ends. Germline CDR1 reads SGHTA; CDR2 reads FQGNSA. This clonotype was seen at least ten times. The antigen remains unidentified. One entry per CDR3 protein, called by TCRdb with MiXCR from the 5' RACE reads. The sample comprises nearly 15,000 distinct CDR3 sequences, less than 9.5% of which are singletons, and about 8.9% rests with the top ten. Time point here: sample taken at primary tumor resection. The J gene is TRBJ1-1, the V gene TRBV7-2, with D possibly being TRBD1 (6 bases). The receptor comes from a male donor with early-stage non-small cell lung cancer. The source material was lung tumor tissue, sampled at surgery. The CDR3 DNA is TGTGCCAGCACCCCTTTACAGGGTTGGGACACTGAAGCTTTCTTT. Protein product: CASTPLQGWDTEAFF. The full variable domain, in which reference TRBV7-2 and TRBJ1-1 provide the parts outside the CDR3, is GAGVSQSPSNKVTEKGKDVELRCDPISGHTALYWYRQSLGQGLEFLIYFQGNSAPDKSGLPSDRFSAERTGGSVSTLTIQRTQQEDSAVYLCASTPLQGWDTEAFFGQGTRLTVV.